Listed here is a single TCR beta chain. The data were taken from a study of blood T cell repertoires in COVID-19. Across the study: Whether acute or convalescent, the COVID-19 samples came from the United States, Italy and Spain. From T cells, B-cell-depleted T cells, or PBMCs came the material, which was cDNA or gDNA.

In the original processing: Estimation of nucleated cell counts was performed using reference gene primer amplification. Clones were sequenced by immunoSEQ multiplex PCR, and TCRdb holds only the in-frame ones, with some missing. V and J calls plus clone size are reproduced from that table; the DNA served to infer D and trimming. Of 140,000 to 150,000 clones detected, more than 75% appear once; the ten largest clones hold under 15%. The germline V gene encodes CDR1 SQVTM and CDR2 ANQGSEA. Trimming took off 1 base at V and 4 bases at J, with 18 bases between the two ends. The CDR3 has 16 amino acids. V usage is TRBV29-1 and J usage is TRBJ2-3, with D maybe TRBD2 (6 bases). This sequence was found in a man aged 55 to 70 with active or convalescent COVID-19. Sequencing was done on a sample of peripheral blood. The CDR3 region is CSVEGILASWADTQYF. The CDR3 bases are TGCAGCGTTGAAGGCATACTAGCTTCTTGGGCAGATACGCAGTATTTT.